The clone carrying this T cell receptor (beta chain) has just one count. What it binds is not known. TCRdb's copy holds only in-frame clones and misses some; the assay was immunoSEQ multiplex PCR. The sample lists fewer than 70,000 clones, more than 85% occurring once. These data come from a study of OX40 agonist ivuxolimab in advanced cancers. Across the study: Enrollees could have had prior anti-PD-1, anti-PD-L1 or anti-CTLA-4 therapy, which about 42% had received. One patient with hepatocellular carcinoma and two with cutaneous melanoma, three in all, had partial responses. Study findings and constraints: Clonal expansion by week 6 occurred in CD4+ and CD8+ blood T cells (at 0.1 to 3.0 mg/kg). Averaging showed that CD8+ T cells had more expanded clones than CD4+ did.

Germline CDR1 and CDR2: SNHLY and FYNNEI. This CDR3 is 13 amino acids long. Losses at the gene ends were 8 bases for V and 4 bases for J; bases not matched to a gene: 3. The specimen comprised CD4+ or CD8+ T cells sorted from blood, sampled in a trial of the OX40 agonist ivuxolimab. The clonotype was recovered from an adult with an advanced solid tumor such as melanoma, head and neck, liver or kidney cancer. This chain uses TRBV2 with TRBJ2-3, with TRBD1 identical over 10 bases. The CDR3 sequence is CASGTGAADTQYF. In DNA form, the CDR3 reads TGTGCCAGCGGGACAGGGGCCGCAGATACGCAGTATTTT.